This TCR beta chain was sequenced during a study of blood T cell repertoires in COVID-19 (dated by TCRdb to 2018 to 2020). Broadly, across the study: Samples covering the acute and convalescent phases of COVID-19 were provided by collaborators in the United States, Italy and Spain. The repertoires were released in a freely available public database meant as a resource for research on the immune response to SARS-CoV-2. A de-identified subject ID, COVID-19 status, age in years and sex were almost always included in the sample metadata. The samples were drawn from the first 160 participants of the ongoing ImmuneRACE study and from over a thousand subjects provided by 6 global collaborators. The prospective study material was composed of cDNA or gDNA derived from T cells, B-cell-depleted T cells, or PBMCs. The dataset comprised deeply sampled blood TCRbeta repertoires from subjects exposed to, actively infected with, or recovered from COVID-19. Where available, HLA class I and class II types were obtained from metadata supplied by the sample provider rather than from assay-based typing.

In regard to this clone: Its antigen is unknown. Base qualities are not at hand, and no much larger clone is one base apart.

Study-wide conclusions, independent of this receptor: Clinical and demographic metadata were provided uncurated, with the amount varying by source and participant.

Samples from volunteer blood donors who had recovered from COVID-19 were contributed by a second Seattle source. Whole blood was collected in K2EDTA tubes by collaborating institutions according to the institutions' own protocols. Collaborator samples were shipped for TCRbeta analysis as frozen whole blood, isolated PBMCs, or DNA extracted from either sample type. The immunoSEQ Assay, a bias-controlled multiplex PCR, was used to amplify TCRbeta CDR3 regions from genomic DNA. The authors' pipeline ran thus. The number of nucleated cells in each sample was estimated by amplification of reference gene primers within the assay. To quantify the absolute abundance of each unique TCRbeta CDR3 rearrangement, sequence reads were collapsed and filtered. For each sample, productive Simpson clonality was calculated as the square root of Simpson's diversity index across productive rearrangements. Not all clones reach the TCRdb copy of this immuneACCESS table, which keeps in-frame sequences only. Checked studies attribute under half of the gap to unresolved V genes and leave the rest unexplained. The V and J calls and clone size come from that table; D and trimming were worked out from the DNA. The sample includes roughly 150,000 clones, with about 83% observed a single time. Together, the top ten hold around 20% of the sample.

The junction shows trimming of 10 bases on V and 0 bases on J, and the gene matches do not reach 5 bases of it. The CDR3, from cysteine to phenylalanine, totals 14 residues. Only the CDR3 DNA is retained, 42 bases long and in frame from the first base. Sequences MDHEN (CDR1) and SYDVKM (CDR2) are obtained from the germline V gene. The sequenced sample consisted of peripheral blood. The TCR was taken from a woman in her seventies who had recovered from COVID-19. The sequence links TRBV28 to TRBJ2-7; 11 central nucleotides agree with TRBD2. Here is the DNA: TGTGCCATCGGGGGACTAGCGGCCTCCTACGAGCAGTACTTC. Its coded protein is CAIGGLAASYEQYF. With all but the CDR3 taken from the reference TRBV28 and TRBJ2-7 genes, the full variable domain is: DVKVTQSSRYLVKRTGEKVFLECVQDMDHENMFWYRQDPGLGLRLIYFSYDVKMKEKGDIPEGYSVSREKKERFSLILESASTNQTSMYLCAIGGLAASYEQYFGPGTRLTVT.